This T cell receptor (beta chain) appears in the sequencing data of a study of beta chain features in type 1 diabetes. Findings of the study overall: Sequencing of cDNA might inflate the share of cells that strongly express TCR.

The table lists this clone with a few counts. What it binds is not known. Expressed TCRB transcripts got sequenced, as all isolated RNA was reverse transcribed. Method: immunoSEQ multiplex PCR; TCRdb's copy keeps in-frame clones and lacks some. The sample holds 500,000 to 700,000 clones, roughly 15% seen once. CDR3 length equals 12 residues. V lost 10 bases to trimming and J lost 7 bases, with 14 bases between them. Germline V gene lookup returns CDR1 ENHRY and CDR2 SYGVKD. The rearrangement joins TRBV10-3 to TRBJ2-1; D may be TRBD2 (5 bases). The sequence was collected from a man between 18 and 35 years old in good health. The material sequenced was naive CD4+ T cells from blood. In DNA form, the CDR3 reads TGTGCCACCTCCCAACCGGGAAATGAGCAGTTCTTC. It yields the protein CATSQPGNEQFF.